A selection of T cell receptor beta chains follows, all from one sample in a study of tumor-infiltrating lymphocytes in primary liver carcinoma. TCRdb called the multiplex PCR reads again in MiXCR, with one record for every CDR3 protein. The sample lists about 350,000 distinct CDR3 sequences, about two thirds occurring once. Sample: peripheral blood. These receptors were collected from a middle-aged man with primary liver carcinoma and hepatitis B virus infection. Both conserved end residues are part of each CDR3. A D gene is named only where the DNA matches it firmly. Expanded clones get a size class; other rows say once, few or many, or leave the size out.

v_call	j_call	d_call	clone_size	cdr3_nt	cdr3_aa
TRBV5-5	TRBJ2-2	NA	NA	TGTGCCAGCAGCTTGTTAGCGCTCCACGGGGAGCTGTTTTTT	CASSLLALHGELFF
TRBV4-1	TRBJ2-1	TRBD2	NA	TGCGCCAGCAGCGACCCCGGGACTAGCGGGAGAATCGAGCAGTTCTTC	CASSDPGTSGRIEQFF
TRBV11-2	TRBJ2-3	NA	NA	TGTGTCAGCGCAGGAAACTGGGTCACAGATACGCAGTATTTT	CVSAGNWVTDTQYF
TRBV5-6	TRBJ2-7	NA	NA	TGTGCCAGCAGCTTGCGAGTCGGCTCCTACGAGCAGTACTTC	CASSLRVGSYEQYF
TRBV11-2	TRBJ2-1	NA	NA	TGTGCCGGCAGCCTGACTGGCGTCAATGAGCAGTTCTTC	CAGSLTGVNEQFF
TRBV29-1	TRBJ1-2	NA	many	TGCAGCGTTGACGATTACACCGGTGGTGGCTACACCTTC	CSVDDYTGGGYTF
TRBV6-1	TRBJ2-1	NA	NA	TGTGCCAGCATGCCAGGGGTTTACTATGAGCAGTTCTTC	CASMPGVYYEQFF
TRBV11-2	TRBJ2-2	TRBD1	many	TGTGCCAGCAGCTTATCCGGGACAGTAAACACCGGGGAGCTGTTTTTT	CASSLSGTVNTGELFF
TRBV11-2	TRBJ2-3	TRBD1	NA	TGTGCCAGCCCATTCAAGTACAGGGGCTACCGGGGAGATACGCAGTATTTT	CASPFKYRGYRGDTQYF
TRBV12-3/TRBV12-4	TRBJ1-1	TRBD1	NA	TGTGCCAGCGGTTTAACTGGGACAGTTGGTGAAGCTTTCTTT	CASGLTGTVGEAFF
TRBV29-1	TRBJ1-1	TRBD1	NA	TGCAGTGCCGCGGACAGGGGTACTGAAGTTTTCTTT	CSAADRGTEVFF
TRBV11-3	TRBJ2-1	NA	many	TGTGCCAGCAGCTTAACCCGGCGGCCCTACAATGAGCAGTTCTTC	CASSLTRRPYNEQFF
TRBV5-1	TRBJ1-2	TRBD1	few	TGCGCCAGCAGCTCACCACGACAGGGCGATACCCGAGGTGGCTACACCTTC	CASSSPRQGDTRGGYTF
TRBV11-2	TRBJ2-1	NA	NA	TGTGCCAGCAGCTTACATGATGGCGGGAAGGGATACAATGAGCAGTTCTTC	CASSLHDGGKGYNEQFF
TRBV6-2/TRBV6-3	TRBJ2-1	TRBD2	NA	TGTATCAGTAGTTACCAGCGGGAGCGCCCCTGGCAGTTCTTC	CISSYQRERPWQFF
TRBV29-1	TRBJ2-1	NA	NA	TGCAGCGTTGGAATGGCTGTCACCCCACATCAGTTCTTC	CSVGMAVTPHQFF
TRBV6-5	TRBJ2-7	TRBD2	NA	TGTGCCAGCAGTTACCTAGCGGGAGCTTCGTACAAGCAGTACTTC	CASSYLAGASYKQYF
TRBV6-5	TRBJ2-3	NA	NA	TGTGCTGGCAGTTACTCGACCGTAGATACGCAGTATTTT	CAGSYSTVDTQYF
TRBV13	TRBJ1-2	NA	NA	TGTGCCAGCAGCTTATGGCAAGGAGGGACTAACTATGGCTACACCTTC	CASSLWQGGTNYGYTF
TRBV6-2/TRBV6-3	TRBJ2-7	TRBD2	many	TGTGCCAGCAGTGTCGGGGACTACACCTCCTACGAGCAGTACTTC	CASSVGDYTSYEQYF
TRBV12-3/TRBV12-4	TRBJ1-2	NA	NA	TGTGCCAGCAGTCGGGGGCCCTATGACTACACCTTC	CASSRGPYDYTF
TRBV12-3/TRBV12-4	TRBJ1-1	NA	NA	TGTGCCAGCAAAACGGGGGTGAACGCTGAAGCTTTCTTT	CASKTGVNAEAFF
TRBV5-6	TRBJ2-5	TRBD1	once	TGTGCCAGCAGCTGGGGACAGGGAACGCCAGAGACCCAGTACTTC	CASSWGQGTPETQYF
TRBV28	TRBJ2-5	NA	NA	TGTGCCAGCAGTCAGGTCCGGGGGCACACGAGGTTGGAGACCCAGTACTTC	CASSQVRGHTRLETQYF
TRBV11-2	TRBJ2-5	NA	NA	TGTGTCAGCAGCTTCCACGATAGGGGACAGACCCAGTACTTC	CVSSFHDRGQTQYF
TRBV11-2	TRBJ2-1	NA	many	TGTGCCAGCAGCTTGGGACGTCCTTCCTACGATGAGCAGTTCTTC	CASSLGRPSYDEQFF
TRBV6-1	TRBJ2-3	NA	NA	TGCGCCAGCCAAGAGGGGTTGAGCACAGATACGCAGTATTTT	CASQEGLSTDTQYF
TRBV5-1	TRBJ2-3	NA	NA	TGCGCCAGCAGCTCCATCACGGCGGGCGGAGGCACAGATACGCAGTATTTT	CASSSITAGGGTDTQYF
TRBV5-5	TRBJ2-1	TRBD2	NA	TGTGCCAGCAACTTTCGGAAGACTAGCGGGAGTGTCGATGAGCAGTTCTTC	CASNFRKTSGSVDEQFF
TRBV11-3	TRBJ2-1	NA	NA	TGTCCCAACAGCTTAGACCCATCTAGGTACAATGAGCAGTTCTTC	CPNSLDPSRYNEQFF
TRBV6-5	TRBJ2-7	TRBD2	many	TGTGCCAGCAGTGGGACTAGCGGGAGTTCCTACGAGCAGTACTTC	CASSGTSGSSYEQYF
TRBV11-2	TRBJ2-5	TRBD1	NA	TGTGCCAACAGTTTAGCACTGACAGGGGCTCAAGAGACCCAGTACTTC	CANSLALTGAQETQYF
TRBV5-6	TRBJ2-7	NA	NA	TGTGCCGGCGGCAGGGGTGGCGAGCAGGACTTC	CAGGRGGEQDF
TRBV5-5	TRBJ2-1	TRBD2	NA	TGCGCCAGCAGCTTGCTCGCAGCGGGAGGTTCCTACAATGAGCAGTTCTTC	CASSLLAAGGSYNEQFF
TRBV29-1	TRBJ2-3	NA	NA	TGCAGCGCCGACCTACCCTGGGGAACCAAAGATACGCAGTATTTT	CSADLPWGTKDTQYF
TRBV28	TRBJ2-1	NA	NA	TGTGCCAGCACGGAAGGGGGGTTCAATGAGCAGTTCTTC	CASTEGGFNEQFF
TRBV6-6	TRBJ2-1	TRBD2	NA	TGTGCCAGCACTGCACAAGCGGGAGGGTGCAATGAGCAGTTCTTC	CASTAQAGGCNEQFF
TRBV5-1	TRBJ2-1	TRBD2	few	TGCGCCAGCAGCACGGGGGGAGATGGATACGAGCAGTTCTTC	CASSTGGDGYEQFF
TRBV7-8	TRBJ2-4	NA	NA	TGTGTCAGCAGCTTAGCGCCAGTCAAAAACATTCAGTACTTC	CVSSLAPVKNIQYF
TRBV6-1	TRBJ2-7	NA	many	TGTGCCAGCAGTGAAGTGTGGCAGGCCTACGAGCAGTACTTC	CASSEVWQAYEQYF